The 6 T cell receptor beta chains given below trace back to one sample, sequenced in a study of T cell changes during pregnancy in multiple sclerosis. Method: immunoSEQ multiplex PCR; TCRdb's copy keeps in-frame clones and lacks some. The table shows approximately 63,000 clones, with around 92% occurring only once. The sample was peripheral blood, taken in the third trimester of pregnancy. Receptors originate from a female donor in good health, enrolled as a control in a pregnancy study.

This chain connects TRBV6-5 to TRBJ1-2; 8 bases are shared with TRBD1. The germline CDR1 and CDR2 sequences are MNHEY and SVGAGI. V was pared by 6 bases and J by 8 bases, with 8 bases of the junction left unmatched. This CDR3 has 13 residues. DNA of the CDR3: TGTGCCAGCAGACTCCAGGGGGCGGGAGGCTACACCTTC. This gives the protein CASRLQGAGGYTF.

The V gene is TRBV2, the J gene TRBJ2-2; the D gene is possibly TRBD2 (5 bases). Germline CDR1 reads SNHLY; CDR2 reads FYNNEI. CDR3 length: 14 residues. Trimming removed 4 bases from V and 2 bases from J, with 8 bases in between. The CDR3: CASSGRENTGELFF. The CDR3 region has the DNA TGTGCCAGCAGTGGCCGGGAAAACACCGGGGAGCTGTTTTTT. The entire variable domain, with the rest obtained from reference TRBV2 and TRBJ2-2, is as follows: EPEVTQTPSHQVTQMGQEVILRCVPISNHLYFYWYRQILGQKVEFLVSFYNNEISEKSEIFDDQFSVERPDGSNFTLKIRSTKLEDSAMYFCASSGRENTGELFFGEGSRLTVL.

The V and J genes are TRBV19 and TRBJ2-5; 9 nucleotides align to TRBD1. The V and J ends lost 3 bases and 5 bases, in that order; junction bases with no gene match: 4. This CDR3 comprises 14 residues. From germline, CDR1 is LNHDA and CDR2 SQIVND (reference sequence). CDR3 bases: TGTGCCAGTAGTATCACAGGGGGCGACGAGACCCAGTACTTC. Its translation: CASSITGGDETQYF.

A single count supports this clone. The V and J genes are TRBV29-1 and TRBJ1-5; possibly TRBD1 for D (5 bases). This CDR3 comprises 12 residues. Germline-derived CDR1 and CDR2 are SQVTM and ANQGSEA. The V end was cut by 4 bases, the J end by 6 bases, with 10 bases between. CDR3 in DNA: TGCAGCGTTGCAGGGTATGGTCAGCCCCAGCATTTT. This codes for CSVAGYGQPQHF.

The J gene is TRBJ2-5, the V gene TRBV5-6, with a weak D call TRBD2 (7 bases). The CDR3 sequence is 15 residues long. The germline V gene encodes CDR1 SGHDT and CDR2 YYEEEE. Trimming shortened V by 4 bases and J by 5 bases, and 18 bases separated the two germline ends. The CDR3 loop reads CASSAGGGGLETQYF. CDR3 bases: TGTGCCAGCAGCGCCGGAGGGGGGGGCCTTGAGACCCAGTACTTC.

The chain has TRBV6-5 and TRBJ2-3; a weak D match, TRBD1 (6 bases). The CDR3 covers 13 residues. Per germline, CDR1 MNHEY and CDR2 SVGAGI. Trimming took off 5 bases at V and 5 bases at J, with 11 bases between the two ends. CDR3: CASSPTGIDTQYF. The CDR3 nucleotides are TGTGCCAGCAGTCCTACAGGGATAGATACGCAGTATTTT.